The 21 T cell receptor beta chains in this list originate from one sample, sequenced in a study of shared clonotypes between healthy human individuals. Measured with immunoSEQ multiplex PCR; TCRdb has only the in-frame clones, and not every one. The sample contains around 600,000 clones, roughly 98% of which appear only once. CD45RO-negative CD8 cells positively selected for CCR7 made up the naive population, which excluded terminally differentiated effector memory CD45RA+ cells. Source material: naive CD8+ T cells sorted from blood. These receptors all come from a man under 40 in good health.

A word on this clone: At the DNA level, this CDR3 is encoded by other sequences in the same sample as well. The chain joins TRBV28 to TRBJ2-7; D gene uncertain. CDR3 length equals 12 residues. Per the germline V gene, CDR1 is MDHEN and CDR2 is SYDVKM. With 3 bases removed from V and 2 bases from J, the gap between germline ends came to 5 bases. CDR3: CASSFQTYEQYF. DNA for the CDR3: TGTGCCAGCAGTTTTCAGACCTACGAGCAGTACTTC.

The CDR3, as DNA: TGTGCCAGCAGTTACTCGAAGGGGAATTGGTATGGCTACACCTTC. Its translation: CASSYSKGNWYGYTF. The chain combines TRBV6-5 with TRBJ1-2, with TRBD1 as a possible D gene (5 bases). Between the trimmed V and J ends, which lost 0 bases and 5 bases, there was a span of 13 bases. From germline, CDR1 is MNHEY and CDR2 SVGAGI. The CDR3 consists of 15 residues.

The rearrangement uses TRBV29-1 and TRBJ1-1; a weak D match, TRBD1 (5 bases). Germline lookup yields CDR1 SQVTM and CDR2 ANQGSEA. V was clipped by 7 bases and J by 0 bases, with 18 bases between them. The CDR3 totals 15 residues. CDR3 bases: TGCAGCGCTGGGGCTGGGGTGATCATGAACACTGAAGCTTTCTTT. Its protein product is CSAGAGVIMNTEAFF.

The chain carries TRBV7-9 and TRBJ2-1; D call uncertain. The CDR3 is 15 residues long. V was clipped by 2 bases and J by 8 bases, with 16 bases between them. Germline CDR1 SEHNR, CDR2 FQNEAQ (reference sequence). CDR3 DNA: TGTGCCAGCAGCTTAAATCCCAGCCCCACCGATGAGCAGTTCTTC. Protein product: CASSLNPSPTDEQFF.

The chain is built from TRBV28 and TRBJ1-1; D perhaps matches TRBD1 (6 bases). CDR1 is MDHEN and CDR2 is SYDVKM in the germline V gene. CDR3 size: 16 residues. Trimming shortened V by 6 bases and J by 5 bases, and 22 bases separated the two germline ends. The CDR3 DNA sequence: TGTGCCAGCAGCCATGCGTCGGACAGACTGGAGACTGAAGCTTTCTTT. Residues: CASSHASDRLETEAFF. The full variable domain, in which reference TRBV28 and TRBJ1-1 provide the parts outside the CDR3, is DVKVTQSSRYLVKRTGEKVFLECVQDMDHENMFWYRQDPGLGLRLIYFSYDVKMKEKGDIPEGYSVSREKKERFSLILESASTNQTSMYLCASSHASDRLETEAFFGQGTRLTVV.

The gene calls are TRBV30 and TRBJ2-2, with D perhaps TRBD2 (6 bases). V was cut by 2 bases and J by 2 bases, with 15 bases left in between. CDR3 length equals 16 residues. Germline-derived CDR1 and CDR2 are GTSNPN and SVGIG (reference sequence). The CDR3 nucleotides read TGTGCCTGGAGTTCCCTCGGGGGAAAAAACACCGGGGAGCTGTTTTTT. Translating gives CAWSSLGGKNTGELFF.

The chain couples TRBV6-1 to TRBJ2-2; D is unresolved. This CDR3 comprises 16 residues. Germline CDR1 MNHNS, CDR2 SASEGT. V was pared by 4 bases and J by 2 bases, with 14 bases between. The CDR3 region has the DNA TGTGCCAGCAGTGGACTCGTAAATTTAAACACCGGGGAGCTGTTTTTT. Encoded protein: CASSGLVNLNTGELFF.

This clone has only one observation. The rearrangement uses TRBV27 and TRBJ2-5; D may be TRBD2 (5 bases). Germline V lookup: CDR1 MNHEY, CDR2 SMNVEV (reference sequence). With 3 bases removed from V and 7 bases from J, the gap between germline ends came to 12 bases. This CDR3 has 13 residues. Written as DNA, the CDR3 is TGTGCCAGCAGTTTGGGAGTCAAATTGACCCAGTACTTC. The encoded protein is CASSLGVKLTQYF.

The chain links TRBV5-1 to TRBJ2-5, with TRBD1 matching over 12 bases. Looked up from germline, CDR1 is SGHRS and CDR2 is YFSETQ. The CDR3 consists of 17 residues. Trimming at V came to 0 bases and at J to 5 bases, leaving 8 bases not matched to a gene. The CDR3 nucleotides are TGCGCCAGCAGCTTGGCCGTCGGGACAGGGGGCGATGAGACCCAGTACTTC. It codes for CASSLAVGTGGDETQYF.

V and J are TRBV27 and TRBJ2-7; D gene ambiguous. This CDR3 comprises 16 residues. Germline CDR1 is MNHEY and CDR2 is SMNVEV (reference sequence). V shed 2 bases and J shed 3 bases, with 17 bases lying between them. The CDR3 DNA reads TGTGCCAGCAGTTTACCCTCCGGCGCGCCTTACTACGAGCAGTACTTC. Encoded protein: CASSLPSGAPYYEQYF.

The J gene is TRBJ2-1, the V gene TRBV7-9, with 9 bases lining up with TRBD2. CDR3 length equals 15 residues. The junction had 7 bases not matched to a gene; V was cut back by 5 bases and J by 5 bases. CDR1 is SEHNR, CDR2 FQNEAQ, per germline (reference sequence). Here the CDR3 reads CASSLPGLANNEQFF. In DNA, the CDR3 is TGTGCCAGCAGCCTACCGGGACTAGCCAACAATGAGCAGTTCTTC.

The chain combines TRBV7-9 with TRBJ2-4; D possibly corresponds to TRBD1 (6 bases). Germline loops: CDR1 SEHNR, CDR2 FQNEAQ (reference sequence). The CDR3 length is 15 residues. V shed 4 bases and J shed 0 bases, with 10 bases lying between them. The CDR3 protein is CASSSTGLAKNIQYF. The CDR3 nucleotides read TGTGCCAGCAGCTCTACAGGGCTAGCCAAAAACATTCAGTACTTC. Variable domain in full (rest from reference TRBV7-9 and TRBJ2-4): DTGVSQNPRHKITKRGQNVTFRCDPISEHNRLYWYRQTLGQGPEFLTYFQNEAQLEKSRLLSDRFSAERPKGSFSTLEIQRTEQGDSAMYLCASSSTGLAKNIQYFGAGTRLSVL.

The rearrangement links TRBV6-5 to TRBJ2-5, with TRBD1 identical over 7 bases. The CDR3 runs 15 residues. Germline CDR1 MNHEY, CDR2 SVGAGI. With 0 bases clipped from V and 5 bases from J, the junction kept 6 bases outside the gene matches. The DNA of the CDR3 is TGTGCCAGCAGTTACTCAACGACAGGGCTGGAGACCCAGTACTTC. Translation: CASSYSTTGLETQYF.

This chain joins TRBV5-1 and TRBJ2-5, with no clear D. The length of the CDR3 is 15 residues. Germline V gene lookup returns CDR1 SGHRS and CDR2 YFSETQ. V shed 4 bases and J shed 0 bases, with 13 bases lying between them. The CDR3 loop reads CASSPAESYQETQYF. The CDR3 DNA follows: TGCGCCAGCAGCCCAGCAGAGTCGTACCAAGAGACCCAGTACTTC.

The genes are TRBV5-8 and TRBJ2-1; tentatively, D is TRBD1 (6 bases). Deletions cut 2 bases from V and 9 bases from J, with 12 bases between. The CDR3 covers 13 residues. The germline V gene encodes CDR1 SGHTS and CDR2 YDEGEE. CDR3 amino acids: CASSFRGGAEQFF. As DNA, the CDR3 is TGTGCCAGCAGCTTTAGAGGGGGAGCTGAGCAGTTCTTC.

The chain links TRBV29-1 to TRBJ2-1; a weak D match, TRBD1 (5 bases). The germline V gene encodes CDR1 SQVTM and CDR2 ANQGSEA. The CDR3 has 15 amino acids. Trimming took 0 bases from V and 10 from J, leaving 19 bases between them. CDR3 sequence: CSVEDMGSSWGEQFF. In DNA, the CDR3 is TGCAGCGTTGAAGATATGGGCAGCTCGTGGGGCGAGCAGTTCTTC.

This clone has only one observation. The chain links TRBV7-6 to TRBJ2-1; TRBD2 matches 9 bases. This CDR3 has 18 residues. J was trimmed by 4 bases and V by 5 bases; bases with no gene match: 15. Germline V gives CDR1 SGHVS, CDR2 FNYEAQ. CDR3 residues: CASSARTSEVWGYNEQFF. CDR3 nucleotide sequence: TGTGCCAGCAGCGCTCGGACTAGCGAGGTTTGGGGGTACAATGAGCAGTTCTTC.

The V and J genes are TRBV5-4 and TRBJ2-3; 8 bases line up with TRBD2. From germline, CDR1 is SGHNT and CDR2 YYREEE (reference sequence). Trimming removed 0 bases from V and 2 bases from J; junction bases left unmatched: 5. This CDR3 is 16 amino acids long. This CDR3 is CASSLASGPDTDTQYF. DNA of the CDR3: TGTGCCAGCAGCTTGGCTAGCGGGCCAGACACAGATACGCAGTATTTT.

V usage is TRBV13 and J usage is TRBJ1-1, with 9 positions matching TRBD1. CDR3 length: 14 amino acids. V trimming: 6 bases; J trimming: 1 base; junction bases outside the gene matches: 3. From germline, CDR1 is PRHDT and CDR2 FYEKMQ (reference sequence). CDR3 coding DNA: TGTGCCAGCAGATGGGGACAGGGGAACACTGAAGCTTTCTTT. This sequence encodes CASRWGQGNTEAFF. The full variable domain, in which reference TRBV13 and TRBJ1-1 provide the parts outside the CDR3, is AAGVIQSPRHLIKEKRETATLKCYPIPRHDTVYWYQQGPGQDPQFLISFYEKMQSDKGSIPDRFSAQQFSDYHSELNMSSLELGDSALYFCASRWGQGNTEAFFGQGTRLTVV.

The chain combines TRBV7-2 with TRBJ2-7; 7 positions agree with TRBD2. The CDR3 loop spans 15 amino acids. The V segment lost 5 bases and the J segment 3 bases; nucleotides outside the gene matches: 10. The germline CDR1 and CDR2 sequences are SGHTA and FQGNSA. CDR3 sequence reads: CASSTGRWEGYEQYF. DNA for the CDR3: TGTGCCAGCAGCACGGGGCGGTGGGAGGGCTACGAGCAGTACTTC.

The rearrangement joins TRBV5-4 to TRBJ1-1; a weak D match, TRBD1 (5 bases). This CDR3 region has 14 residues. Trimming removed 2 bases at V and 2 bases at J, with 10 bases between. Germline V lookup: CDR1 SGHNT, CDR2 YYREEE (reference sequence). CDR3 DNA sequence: TGTGCCAGCAGCTTCGGAGGGGCCAACACTGAAGCTTTCTTT. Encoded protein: CASSFGGANTEAFF.